Shown below are 16 T cell receptor beta chains from a single sample sequenced in a study of PD-1 blockade in classical Hodgkin lymphoma. Method: immunoSEQ multiplex PCR; TCRdb's copy keeps in-frame clones and lacks some. The table lists roughly 42,000 clones, 76% of them singletons. There was relapse after autologous stem cell transplantation in every patient, and there was variation in brentuximab vedotin exposure. The source was peripheral blood mononuclear cells (PBMCs), collected at baseline. The receptors stem from a human donor with classical Hodgkin lymphoma.

V gene TRBV30 combines with J gene TRBJ2-4; TRBD1 agrees at 7 bases. This CDR3 region has 15 residues. Germline CDR1 and CDR2: GTSNPN and SVGIG (reference sequence). V was clipped by 0 bases and J by 3 bases; unmatched bases: 5. Here the CDR3 DNA reads TGTGCCTGGAGTGTAGACAGGGTGGGCAAAAACATTCAGTACTTC. Its protein is CAWSVDRVGKNIQYF.

This rearrangement joins TRBV29-1 to TRBJ1-1, with D unresolved. Germline-derived CDR1 and CDR2 are SQVTM and ANQGSEA. V gave up 8 bases and J gave up 0 bases, with 10 bases separating them. The CDR3 length is 12 residues. CDR3 residues: CSPVNLNTEAFF. CDR3 bases: TGCAGCCCTGTGAACTTGAACACTGAAGCTTTCTTT.

The rearrangement links TRBV5-6 to TRBJ1-2; perhaps TRBD1 as D (6 bases). V shed 0 bases and J shed 3 bases, with 21 bases lying between them. In germline, CDR1 is SGHDT, CDR2 YYEEEE. The CDR3 length is 18 residues. The CDR3 DNA reads TGTGCCAGCAGCTTGGGGATCGGCAGGGGAGGGGTCGACTATGGCTACACCTTC. As protein: CASSLGIGRGGVDYGYTF. Together with reference TRBV5-6 and TRBJ1-2, the CDR3 gives the full variable domain: DAGVTQSPTHLIKTRGQQVTLRCSPKSGHDTVSWYQQALGQGPQFIFQYYEEEERQRGNFPDRFSGHQFPNYSSELNVNALLLGDSALYLCASSLGIGRGGVDYGYTFGSGTRLTVV.

The gene calls are TRBV27 and TRBJ1-1; D is uncertain. The length of the CDR3 is 13 residues. Looked up from germline, CDR1 is MNHEY and CDR2 is SMNVEV (reference sequence). V was shortened by 3 bases and J by 1 base, with 6 bases between the two germline ends. This CDR3 is CASSLSWNTEAFF. CDR3 bases: TGTGCCAGCAGTTTGAGCTGGAACACTGAAGCTTTCTTT.

This clone was counted a few times. This chain uses TRBV18 with TRBJ1-4, with D unresolved. CDR1 and CDR2 (germline): KGHSH, LQKENI. The germline V and J ends were trimmed by 3 bases and 8 bases, with 13 bases remaining between them. This CDR3 region has 14 residues. The CDR3 protein is CASSPGRLWEKLFF. The CDR3 DNA follows: TGTGCCAGCTCACCGGGAAGGCTTTGGGAAAAACTGTTTTTT.

This rearrangement joins TRBV10-2 to TRBJ2-7, with 7 positions matching TRBD2. Per germline, CDR1 WSHSY and CDR2 SAAADI. The CDR3 sequence is 16 residues long. Losses at the gene ends were 2 bases for V and 2 bases for J; bases not matched to a gene: 9. The CDR3 region has the DNA TGCGCCAGCAGTGAGAGACTAGCAGAAGGACCCTACGAGCAGTACTTC. Protein product: CASSERLAEGPYEQYF.

V gene TRBV28 combines with J gene TRBJ1-1; perhaps TRBD1 as D (6 bases). Trimming removed 5 bases from V and 7 bases from J, with 14 bases in between. Germline V gives CDR1 MDHEN, CDR2 SYDVKM. This CDR3 spans 13 amino acids. As DNA, the CDR3 is TGTGCCAGCAGTCCTCCGCGGACAGATGAAGCTTTCTTT. It codes for CASSPPRTDEAFF. Full variable domain (remainder filled in from reference TRBV28 and TRBJ1-1): DVKVTQSSRYLVKRTGEKVFLECVQDMDHENMFWYRQDPGLGLRLIYFSYDVKMKEKGDIPEGYSVSREKKERFSLILESASTNQTSMYLCASSPPRTDEAFFGQGTRLTVV.

The chain is built from TRBV18 and TRBJ2-2; 7 nucleotides align to TRBD1. CDR1 and CDR2 (germline): KGHSH, LQKENI. The V and J ends lost 0 bases and 4 bases, in that order; junction bases with no gene match: 5. This CDR3 contains 16 residues. In DNA form, the CDR3 reads TGTGCCAGCTCACCACCGATGGCAGGGGGCACCGGGGAGCTGTTTTTT. Residues: CASSPPMAGGTGELFF. Complete variable domain (other parts from reference TRBV18 and TRBJ2-2): NAGVMQNPRHLVRRRGQEARLRCSPMKGHSHVYWYRQLPEEGLKFMVYLQKENIIDESGMPKERFSAEFPKEGPSILRIQQVVRGDSAAYFCASSPPMAGGTGELFFGEGSRLTVL.

This rearrangement joins TRBV9 to TRBJ2-2; D remains ambiguous. The CDR3 totals 15 residues. CDR1 and CDR2 (germline): SGDLS, YYNGEE. The V end was cut by 0 bases, the J end by 0 bases, with 6 bases between. CDR3 DNA: TGTGCCAGCAGCGTAGGGCTATCGAACACCGGGGAGCTGTTTTTT. Translating it yields CASSVGLSNTGELFF.

The chain has TRBV6-5 and TRBJ2-7; 9 bases align to TRBD1. Unmatched junction bases numbered 10, after V lost 10 bases and J lost 6 bases. CDR3 size: 13 residues. Germline V lookup: CDR1 MNHEY, CDR2 SVGAGI. CDR3 loop: CATTGQGISEQYF. CDR3 DNA: TGTGCCACCACGGGACAGGGTATTTCCGAGCAGTACTTC.

The chain joins TRBV6-5 to TRBJ2-1, with 9 bases identical to TRBD1. J lost 6 bases, V lost 0 bases, and 3 bases had no gene match. The germline V gene encodes CDR1 MNHEY and CDR2 SVGAGI. The CDR3 runs to 15 residues. CDR3 protein: CASSYSGTGSNEQFF. CDR3 sequence (DNA): TGTGCCAGCAGTTACTCCGGGACAGGGAGCAATGAGCAGTTCTTC.

This clone has only a few counts. This chain links TRBV7-2 with TRBJ1-5; 8 bases are a match to TRBD1. The germline gives CDR1 SGHTA, CDR2 FQGNSA. V lost 4 bases to trimming and J lost 5 bases; unmatched junction nucleotides: 7. The CDR3 has 15 amino acids. This CDR3 reads CASSSWTGSYQPQHF. Written as DNA, the CDR3 is TGTGCCAGCAGCTCCTGGACAGGGAGTTATCAGCCCCAGCATTTT. Complete variable domain (other parts from reference TRBV7-2 and TRBJ1-5): GAGVSQSPSNKVTEKGKDVELRCDPISGHTALYWYRQSLGQGLEFLIYFQGNSAPDKSGLPSDRFSAERTGGSVSTLTIQRTQQEDSAVYLCASSSWTGSYQPQHFGDGTRLSIL.

This sequence joins TRBV29-1 and TRBJ1-1; D gene uncertain. Germline loops: CDR1 SQVTM, CDR2 ANQGSEA. The CDR3 is 12 residues long. Trimming cost V 2 bases and J 2 bases, with 6 bases left between them. CDR3 region: CSVESLNTEAFF. In nucleotides, the CDR3 is TGCAGCGTTGAAAGCCTTAACACTGAAGCTTTCTTT.

The rearrangement joins TRBV18 to TRBJ2-5; 9 nucleotides agree with TRBD1. CDR1 is KGHSH, CDR2 LQKENI, per germline. The CDR3 is made up of 15 amino acids. J was trimmed by 5 bases and V by 3 bases; bases with no gene match: 7. CDR3 loop: CASSPGQGGLETQYF. The CDR3 DNA reads as TGTGCCAGCTCACCGGGACAGGGAGGACTCGAGACCCAGTACTTC.

The J gene is TRBJ1-1, the V gene TRBV11-2; D call uncertain. V was shortened by 5 bases and J by 6 bases, with 13 bases between the two germline ends. The germline gives CDR1 SGHAT, CDR2 FQNNGV. The CDR3 loop spans 13 amino acids. The CDR3 region has the DNA TGTGCCAGCAGCCCGTTTGGGTCAGCTGAAGCTTTCTTT. The encoded protein is CASSPFGSAEAFF.

This chain uses TRBV5-1 with TRBJ2-7; 10 bases line up with TRBD2. Germline CDR1 and CDR2: SGHRS and YFSETQ. The CDR3 contains 21 residues. Germline trimming cut 3 bases from V and 1 base from J; bases unmatched to any gene: 22. The CDR3: CASSSPGLASGRGIKSYEQYF. CDR3 coding DNA: TGCGCCAGCAGCTCTCCGGGACTAGCGAGCGGGAGGGGGATTAAGTCCTACGAGCAGTACTTC.